This TCR beta chain derives from a study of cytomegalovirus exposure and HLA in healthy donors. V shed 4 bases and J shed 0 bases, with 6 bases lying between them. The length of the CDR3 is 13 residues. Germline CDR1 reads MNHNY; CDR2 reads SVGAGI (reference sequence). Study conclusions and caveats: The availability of immune exposure information extended only to CMV serostatus.

In the case of this clone: The antigen is undetermined.

PCR was performed using 60 Vbeta and 13 Jbeta primers. Sequencing used immunoSEQ multiplex PCR; TCRdb keeps in-frame clones, though not all of them. The data contain some 140,000 clones, around 72% of them singletons. The TCR originated in a woman between 35 and 50 years old in good health and CMV-seronegative. Sequenced input: PBMCs. The chain recombines TRBV6-6 with TRBJ2-5; D gene ambiguous. This CDR3 reads CASSSVYQETQYF. In DNA, the CDR3 is TGTGCCAGCAGTTCCGTGTACCAAGAGACCCAGTACTTC.